The clone carrying this T cell receptor (beta chain) appeared a few times. Its antigen is still unknown. This entry comes from a study of T-cell memory formation after mild COVID-19. Study-level background: TCR clusters showed largely donor specificity.

Via MiXCR, TCRdb re-called the 5' RACE reads, giving one row per CDR3 protein. The sample records a few hundred thousand distinct CDR3 sequences, roughly 21% being singletons. This CDR3 contains 16 residues. CDR1 and CDR2 from the germline V gene are MGHRA and YSYEKL. Trimming took 4 bases from V and 5 from J, leaving 20 bases between them. Study outcomes and limitations: Shrinking CD4+ clones were chiefly CM and EM; CD8+ ones were chiefly EMRA.

The J gene is TRBJ1-2, the V gene TRBV4-1; D is perhaps TRBD1 (5 bases). Sequenced sample: PBMCs or a T cell subset sorted from them (not recorded which). The TCR was taken from a man aged 18 to 29 who had mild COVID-19 (a few samples of this study predate the infection). Cell type and time point are not known. The CDR3 nucleotides read TGCGCCAGCAGCCCCCCTTCAGGGCAGAGGATTTATGGCTACACCTTC. Translated: CASSPPSGQRIYGYTF.